This T cell receptor beta chain came from a study of blood T cell repertoires in COVID-19 (dated by TCRdb to 2020 to 2022). Broadly, across the study: Collaborator samples came from the United States, Italy and Spain and covered acute and convalescent phases of COVID-19. Nearly every sample came with metadata listing a de-identified subject ID, COVID-19 status, age in years and sex. Samples were obtained from the ongoing ImmuneRACE study (first 160 participants) and from 1,000 to 1,500 subjects provided by 6 global collaborators. The repertoires were released in a freely available public database meant as a resource for research on the immune response to SARS-CoV-2. Subjects who had been exposed to COVID-19, were actively infected with it, or had recovered from it provided the deeply sampled blood TCRbeta repertoires that made up the dataset. The prospective study material was composed of cDNA or gDNA derived from T cells, B-cell-depleted T cells, or PBMCs. Where available, HLA class I and class II types were taken from metadata supplied by the sample provider and were not determined by assay-based typing. Findings and caveats that apply to the study as a whole: Clinical and demographic metadata were provided uncurated, with the amount varying by source and participant.

Collaborating institutions collected whole blood in K2EDTA tubes following their own protocols. For TCRbeta analysis, collaborators shipped samples as frozen whole blood, isolated PBMCs, or DNA extracted from either of those sample types. To note about this clone: There is no known antigen for this receptor. No clone much larger than this one lies a single base away; base qualities are absent.

The germline V and J ends show losses of 7 bases and 7 bases respectively, and no gene match explains 9 bases of the junction. The CDR3 goes from the cysteine to the phenylalanine over 14 residues. The retained sequence is limited to the CDR3, 42 bases, with the frame set at the first base. In the germline V gene, CDR1 corresponds to SGHTA and CDR2 to FQGTGA. TCRbeta CDR3 regions were amplified from genomic DNA using the immunoSEQ Assay, a bias-controlled multiplex PCR. The published analysis was carried out like this. Within the assay, amplification of reference gene primers was used to estimate how many nucleated cells each sample contained. To quantify the absolute abundance of each unique TCRbeta CDR3 rearrangement, sequence reads were collapsed and filtered. For each sample, productive Simpson clonality was calculated as the square root of Simpson's diversity index across productive rearrangements. TCRdb re-hosts the immuneACCESS table, in-frame sequences only. Its copies lack some clones; in the studies checked, an unresolved V gene accounts for under half of them, and the cause for the rest is not known. Clonal size and the V and J genes are those of that table, whereas D and trimming came from the DNA. Across this sample there are 100,000 to 150,000 clones, with under 90% seen only once. 3.9% of the sample rests with the top ten.

The chain is encoded by TRBV7-3 joined to TRBJ2-1, with 8 bases aligning to TRBD2. This TCR was recovered from a man aged 55-75 years with acute or convalescent COVID-19. Sequenced material: peripheral blood. The CDR3 region reads CASTPQAGGNEQFF. The nucleotide sequence reads as follows: TGTGCCAGCACCCCCCAGGCGGGAGGAAATGAGCAGTTCTTC. Reference TRBV7-3 and TRBJ2-1 proteins supply the regions before and after the CDR3; the full variable domain is: GAGVSQTPSNKVTEKGKYVELRCDPISGHTALYWYRQSLGQGPEFLIYFQGTGAADDSGLPNDRFFAVRPEGSVSTLKIQRTERGDSAVYLCASTPQAGGNEQFFGPGTRLTVL.